These 30 T cell receptor beta chains were all obtained from the same sample, sequenced in a study of shared clonotypes between healthy human individuals. Some clones are missing from TCRdb's copy, which holds only in-frame ones; the method was immunoSEQ multiplex PCR. Here the sample spans some 2.1 million clones, 95% being singletons. Sequenced sample: naive CD4+ T cells sorted from blood. The subset denotes: CD45RA+ positively selected. These receptors were obtained from a man between 18 and 29 years old in good health.

On this clone itself: Distinct nucleotide sequences in the sample also encode this CDR3. The rearrangement joins TRBV5-6 to TRBJ1-2; D remains ambiguous. V lost 5 bases, J lost 3 bases, and 8 bases lay in between. The CDR3 has 12 residues. Per the germline V gene, CDR1 is SGHDT and CDR2 is YYEEEE. The CDR3 sequence is CASSLEDYGYTF. The CDR3 region has the DNA TGTGCCAGCAGTCTCGAGGACTATGGCTACACCTTC.

V gene TRBV28 combines with J gene TRBJ1-4, with TRBD1 as a possible D gene (5 bases). Trimming shortened V by 11 bases and J by 6 bases, and 13 bases separated the two germline ends. Per germline, CDR1 MDHEN and CDR2 SYDVKM. CDR3 length: 12 amino acids. CDR3 nucleotides: TGTGCCGAGGGGCAGACTTATGAAAAACTGTTTTTT. Protein: CAEGQTYEKLFF.

In regard to this clone: The same CDR3 also results from other DNA sequences found in this sample. The rearrangement joins TRBV10-3 to TRBJ2-7, with 8 positions matching TRBD2. J was trimmed by 7 bases and V by 0 bases; bases with no gene match: 5. CDR1 and CDR2 from the germline V gene are ENHRY and SYGVKD. The CDR3 has 14 amino acids. Here the CDR3 DNA reads TGTGCCATCAGTGAGTCTACGGGAGGGGGGGAGCAGTACTTC. Translation: CAISESTGGGEQYF.

V and J are TRBV19 and TRBJ1-1; TRBD1 aligns across 7 bases. Germline V gives CDR1 LNHDA, CDR2 SQIVND (reference sequence). This CDR3 is built from 14 residues. Losses at the gene ends were 6 bases for V and 7 bases for J; bases not matched to a gene: 11. The CDR3 reads CASSRVGTANEAFF. The CDR3 nucleotides read TGTGCCAGTAGCCGCGTCGGGACAGCCAATGAAGCTTTCTTT.

The chain is built from TRBV30 and TRBJ2-1, with 7 bases that match TRBD2. The CDR3 runs 13 residues. Per the germline V gene, CDR1 is GTSNPN and CDR2 is SVGIG (reference sequence). Losses at the gene ends were 0 bases for V and 10 bases for J; bases not matched to a gene: 6. CDR3 in DNA: TGTGCCTGGAGTGTACACGGGGGGAGGGAGCAGTTCTTC. It translates to CAWSVHGGREQFF.

Of note for this clone: Other DNA sequences in the same sample also yield this CDR3. The chain employs TRBV7-9 and TRBJ1-6; TRBD1 matches at 8 bases. The CDR3 sequence is 15 residues long. V lost 2 bases and J lost 5; bases outside the gene matches: 2. From germline, CDR1 is SEHNR and CDR2 FQNEAQ (reference sequence). CDR3 sequence reads: CASSLRTGNNSPLHF. The CDR3 coding sequence is TGTGCCAGCAGCTTAAGGACAGGGAATAATTCACCCCTCCACTTT.

V and J are TRBV7-2 and TRBJ2-3; 7 positions match TRBD1. The V and J ends lost 6 bases and 0 bases, in that order; junction bases with no gene match: 6. This CDR3 contains 15 residues. CDR1 is SGHTA, CDR2 FQGNSA, per germline. For the CDR3, the DNA is TGTGCCAGCAGACCCGACAGGGTAAGCACAGATACGCAGTATTTT. This codes for CASRPDRVSTDTQYF. The variable domain in full, completed from reference TRBV7-2 and TRBJ2-3, reads GAGVSQSPSNKVTEKGKDVELRCDPISGHTALYWYRQSLGQGLEFLIYFQGNSAPDKSGLPSDRFSAERTGGSVSTLTIQRTQQEDSAVYLCASRPDRVSTDTQYFGPGTRLTVL.

This clone appeared once. The chain couples TRBV5-1 to TRBJ1-1; 9 bases align to TRBD1. The CDR3 extends over 15 amino acids. With V trimmed by 4 bases and J by 4 bases, 8 bases remained unmatched. Looked up from germline, CDR1 is SGHRS and CDR2 is YFSETQ. CDR3 in amino acids: CASSHGTGRPTEAFF. In DNA form, the CDR3 reads TGCGCCAGCAGCCACGGGACAGGGCGACCCACTGAAGCTTTCTTT. Looking up the rest from reference TRBV5-1 and TRBJ1-1 gives the full variable domain: KAGVTQTPRYLIKTRGQQVTLSCSPISGHRSVSWYQQTPGQGLQFLFEYFSETQRNKGNFPGRFSGRQFSNSRSEMNVSTLELGDSALYLCASSHGTGRPTEAFFGQGTRLTVV.

The J gene is TRBJ2-5, the V gene TRBV13, with 8 bases fitting TRBD1. The CDR3 is made up of 13 amino acids. The V gene's germline CDR1 is PRHDT and CDR2 FYEKMQ (reference sequence). V trimming: 5 bases; J trimming: 5 bases; junction bases outside the gene matches: 4. CDR3 nucleotide sequence: TGTGCCAGCAGCCCCAGACAGGGGGAGACCCAGTACTTC. This sequence encodes CASSPRQGETQYF.

The chain couples TRBV7-9 to TRBJ2-3, with D possibly TRBD2 on 6 matching bases. Germline V gene data show CDR1 as SEHNR and CDR2 as FQNEAQ (reference sequence). With 7 bases removed from V and 2 bases from J, the gap between germline ends came to 13 bases. CDR3 length: 14 amino acids. CDR3 in DNA: TGTGCCAGCACCACTCTACTAGCCACAGATACGCAGTATTTT. It codes for CASTTLLATDTQYF.

The gene calls are TRBV30 and TRBJ1-4; D possibly corresponds to TRBD1 (5 bases). The CDR3 contains 13 residues. V was pared by 2 bases and J by 7 bases, with 11 bases between. Germline V lookup: CDR1 GTSNPN, CDR2 SVGIG (reference sequence). In nucleotides, the CDR3 is TGTGCCTGGAGTACGTGGAGGGGTGAAAAACTGTTTTTT. It yields the protein CAWSTWRGEKLFF. Based on the CDR3 plus reference TRBV30 and TRBJ1-4, the full variable domain is SQTIHQWPATLVQPVGSPLSLECTVEGTSNPNLYWYRQAAGRGLQLLFYSVGIGQISSEVPQNLSASRPQDRQFILSSKKLLLSDSGFYLCAWSTWRGEKLFFGSGTQLSVL.

The chain carries TRBV20-1 and TRBJ1-2; D unclear. The length of the CDR3 is 11 residues. Trimming cost V 1 base and J 7 bases, with 7 bases left between them. From germline, CDR1 is DFQATT and CDR2 SNEGSKA (reference sequence). CDR3 sequence (DNA): TGCAGTGCTAGAGGCCCCGGTGGCTACACCTTC. Translation: CSARGPGGYTF.

This clone has only one observation. The V call is TRBV6-5, the J call TRBJ2-5, with 8 bases fitting TRBD1. Germline assignment: CDR1 MNHEY and CDR2 SVGAGI. The ends lost 4 bases at V and 3 bases at J; junction bases unmatched: 7. This CDR3 has 15 residues. CDR3 protein: CASSFRTGRKETQYF. The DNA for the CDR3 is TGTGCCAGCAGTTTTCGGACAGGGAGAAAAGAGACCCAGTACTTC.

The chain carries TRBV4-1 and TRBJ1-1; 7 bases are shared with TRBD1. With V trimmed by 2 bases and J by 7 bases, 4 bases remained unmatched. The V gene's germline CDR1 is MGHRA and CDR2 YSYEKL. CDR3 length: 13 residues. CDR3 DNA: TGCGCCAGCAGCCAACCCGGACAGGTTGAAGCTTTCTTT. It translates to CASSQPGQVEAFF.

V usage is TRBV19 and J usage is TRBJ1-2; tentatively, D is TRBD1 (5 bases). Deletions cut 3 bases from V and 3 bases from J, with 11 bases between. In germline, CDR1 is LNHDA, CDR2 SQIVND (reference sequence). This CDR3 is 14 amino acids long. Here the CDR3 reads CASSMGDAYYGYTF. The CDR3 DNA follows: TGTGCCAGTAGTATGGGGGACGCGTACTATGGCTACACCTTC.

This chain uses TRBV7-2 with TRBJ1-4; the D gene is possibly TRBD1 (5 bases). Trimming shortened V by 1 base and J by 2 bases, and 14 bases separated the two germline ends. This CDR3 has 17 residues. Germline CDR1 reads SGHTA; CDR2 reads FQGNSA. CDR3 sequence (DNA): TGTGCCAGCAGCTTAGTGACATGGGGCCGGACTAATGAAAAACTGTTTTTT. Encoded protein: CASSLVTWGRTNEKLFF.

The chain recombines TRBV7-8 with TRBJ2-5, with 13 bases identical to TRBD2. CDR3 length equals 17 residues. Germline V gene data show CDR1 as SGHVS and CDR2 as FQNEAQ. Trimming cost V 5 bases and J 7 bases; bases outside gene matches: 13. The CDR3 loop is CASSIRTSGGGTGTQYF. The CDR3 region has the DNA TGTGCCAGCAGCATACGGACTAGCGGGGGCGGAACTGGGACCCAGTACTTC.

This sequence joins TRBV6-1 and TRBJ2-4; D is unresolved. The V gene's germline CDR1 is MNHNS and CDR2 SASEGT. The length of the CDR3 is 13 residues. Trimming pared 8 bases from V and 3 bases from J, leaving 11 bases between. The CDR3 loop reads CASQLGNKNIQYF. In DNA form, the CDR3 reads TGTGCCAGCCAACTGGGGAACAAAAACATTCAGTACTTC.

This chain links TRBV5-1 with TRBJ2-5; no reliable D call. Between the trimmed V and J ends, which lost 5 bases and 1 base, there was a span of 9 bases. Germline V gene data show CDR1 as SGHRS and CDR2 as YFSETQ. The CDR3 has 13 residues. The CDR3 loop reads CASSKGIQETQYF. The CDR3 nucleotides read TGCGCCAGCAGTAAGGGAATCCAAGAGACCCAGTACTTC.

The J gene is TRBJ2-7, the V gene TRBV28; D possibly matches TRBD1 or TRBD2 (6 bases each). V was pared by 4 bases and J by 5 bases, with 15 bases between. Germline lookup yields CDR1 MDHEN and CDR2 SYDVKM. CDR3 length equals 14 residues. CDR3 sequence reads: CASSSLRGPHEQYF. For the CDR3, the DNA is TGTGCCAGCAGTTCCTTACGGGGGCCCCACGAGCAGTACTTC.

This clone has a single count. The chain recombines TRBV5-1 with TRBJ2-7; possibly TRBD1 or TRBD2 for D (5 bases each). Germline-derived CDR1 and CDR2 are SGHRS and YFSETQ. Trimming removed 4 bases from V and 7 bases from J, with 12 bases in between. The CDR3 spans 12 residues. The CDR3 DNA reads as TGCGCCAGCAGCGGGACCCTTAGGGAGCAGTACTTC. Its translation: CASSGTLREQYF.

The chain employs TRBV5-1 and TRBJ1-1; unclear D gene. Germline CDR1 reads SGHRS; CDR2 reads YFSETQ. Trimming took 2 bases from V and 0 from J, leaving 14 bases between them. The CDR3 has 16 amino acids. In DNA form, the CDR3 reads TGCGCCAGCAGCTTCAGTCCGGCCGGCATGAACACTGAAGCTTTCTTT. Protein sequence: CASSFSPAGMNTEAFF.

The V call is TRBV6-4, the J call TRBJ2-3; 9 nucleotides match TRBD1. The CDR3 length is 18 residues. CDR1 is MRHNA and CDR2 is SNTAGT in the germline V gene. The J segment lost 1 base and the V segment lost 4 bases, leaving 12 bases of the junction unmatched. CDR3 coding DNA: TGTGCCAGCAGTGGCGCTTCCCGGGACAGGGTAGGCACAGATACGCAGTATTTT. Translated: CASSGASRDRVGTDTQYF.

The J gene is TRBJ1-1, the V gene TRBV29-1; D not certain. Germline lookup yields CDR1 SQVTM and CDR2 ANQGSEA. Trimming cost V 5 bases and J 0 bases, with 10 bases left between them. This CDR3 has 13 amino acids. CDR3 DNA: TGCAGCGTTAGAGAGCAGTTGAACACTGAAGCTTTCTTT. Its protein is CSVREQLNTEAFF.

This chain links TRBV10-3 with TRBJ1-1, with D hard to call. The V gene's germline CDR1 is ENHRY and CDR2 SYGVKD. V lost 11 bases and J 1 base, leaving 17 bases between the germline ends. The CDR3 contains 14 residues. The CDR3 nucleotides read TGTGCCCACCGCCCGGGAGAGGGGAACACTGAAGCTTTCTTT. This translates into CAHRPGEGNTEAFF.

This sequence joins TRBV9 and TRBJ2-7; either TRBD1 or TRBD2 may fit D (6 bases each). CDR1 SGDLS and CDR2 YYNGEE come from the germline V gene. The CDR3 runs 15 residues. The ends were cut back, 0 bases at V and 3 bases at J, with 13 bases in the middle. The CDR3 DNA is TGTGCCAGCAGCGTAGCATCAGGGGACTTCTACGAGCAGTACTTC. It encodes CASSVASGDFYEQYF.

The chain carries TRBV25-1 and TRBJ1-1; 10 bases agree with TRBD1. The CDR3 loop spans 15 amino acids. Germline lookup yields CDR1 MGHDK and CDR2 SYGVNS. Trimming removed 7 bases from V and 1 base from J; junction bases left unmatched: 6. CDR3 in amino acids: CASTSGDRGNTEAFF. CDR3 bases: TGTGCCAGCACCTCAGGGGACAGGGGGAACACTGAAGCTTTCTTT.

The rearrangement links TRBV5-1 to TRBJ2-2; perhaps TRBD1 as D (5 bases). The CDR3 has 14 residues. V was clipped by 3 bases and J by 8 bases, with 14 bases between them. Germline CDR1 is SGHRS and CDR2 is YFSETQ. CDR3 bases: TGCGCCAGCAGCTGGATAGGGGATGAGGGGGAGCTGTTTTTT. It encodes CASSWIGDEGELFF.

This clone was seen just once. The chain couples TRBV30 to TRBJ2-4, with D possibly TRBD2 on 5 matching bases. This CDR3 has 13 amino acids. Trimming pared 1 base from V and 5 bases from J, leaving 9 bases between. Germline V CDR1 and CDR2: GTSNPN, SVGIG (reference sequence). Written as DNA, the CDR3 is TGTGCCTGGAGTGCGGGGTTTGAAAACATTCAGTACTTC. Its translation: CAWSAGFENIQYF.

The V and J genes are TRBV27 and TRBJ2-3; 11 bases line up with TRBD1. The CDR3 contains 13 residues. The junction had 9 bases not matched to a gene; V was cut back by 4 bases and J by 15 bases. Germline values: CDR1 MNHEY, CDR2 SMNVEV (reference sequence). CDR3 nucleotide sequence: TGTGCCAGCAGTTCACGCCGGGACAGGGGGGATTATTTT. Translated, it gives CASSSRRDRGDYF.